The 26 T cell receptor beta chains reported below all come from one sample, sequenced in a study of OX40 agonist ivuxolimab in advanced cancers. Clones were sequenced by immunoSEQ multiplex PCR, and TCRdb holds only the in-frame ones, with some missing. This table has about 47,000 clones, around 88% appearing once. The sequences come from CD4+ or CD8+ T cells sorted from blood, collected in a trial of the OX40 agonist ivuxolimab. These receptors were obtained from an adult with an advanced solid tumor such as melanoma, head and neck, liver or kidney cancer.

DNA for the CDR3: TGCGCCAGCAGCCAAGGGGTAGCGGGAGGGAGCTCCTACAATGAGCAGTTCTTC. This gives the protein CASSQGVAGGSSYNEQFF. The chain employs TRBV4-1 and TRBJ2-1; 11 bases match TRBD2. The CDR3 consists of 18 residues. Germline values: CDR1 MGHRA, CDR2 YSYEKL. The junction had 5 bases not matched to a gene; V was cut back by 1 base and J by 0 bases.

This sequence joins TRBV7-2 and TRBJ2-1, with D perhaps matching TRBD2 (6 bases). Trimming left V 5 bases short and J 6 bases short, with 14 bases between. The CDR3 has 14 residues. Germline V gene sequence: CDR1 SGHTA, CDR2 FQGNSA. The CDR3 loop reads CASSIARRGNEQFF. Written as DNA, the CDR3 is TGTGCCAGCAGCATTGCTCGGCGGGGCAATGAGCAGTTCTTC. Variable domain in full (rest from reference TRBV7-2 and TRBJ2-1): GAGVSQSPSNKVTEKGKDVELRCDPISGHTALYWYRQSLGQGLEFLIYFQGNSAPDKSGLPSDRFSAERTGGSVSTLTIQRTQQEDSAVYLCASSIARRGNEQFFGPGTRLTVL.

The gene calls are TRBV29-1 and TRBJ2-7, with 10 bases identical to TRBD2. The V segment lost 6 bases and the J segment 6 bases; nucleotides outside the gene matches: 11. The germline V gene has CDR1 SQVTM and CDR2 ANQGSEA. This CDR3 spans 14 amino acids. The CDR3 DNA follows: TGCAGCGTCGAAACCGGGACTAGCGCCAGCGAGCAGTACTTC. This codes for CSVETGTSASEQYF.

The count of this clone is one. The chain recombines TRBV9 with TRBJ1-1, with TRBD1 as a possible D gene (5 bases). V was pared by 2 bases and J by 7 bases, with 15 bases between. The CDR3 consists of 14 residues. Germline loops: CDR1 SGDLS, CDR2 YYNGEE. This CDR3 reads CASSVGHSSYEAFF. CDR3 nucleotide sequence: TGTGCCAGCAGCGTTGGACACTCCTCCTATGAAGCTTTCTTT.

The chain recombines TRBV18 with TRBJ1-1; D not resolved. Germline lookup yields CDR1 KGHSH and CDR2 LQKENI. Trimming removed 3 bases from V and 3 bases from J, with 8 bases in between. The CDR3 sequence is 13 residues long. The CDR3 loop reads CASSPRADTEAFF. In nucleotides, the CDR3 is TGTGCCAGCTCACCGAGGGCCGACACTGAAGCTTTCTTT.

The rearrangement links TRBV4-1 to TRBJ2-5, with 13 bases aligning to TRBD2. The CDR3 totals 17 residues. V shed 5 bases, J shed 2 bases, and the junction held 8 bases outside the gene matches. The germline CDR1 and CDR2 sequences are MGHRA and YSYEKL. CDR3 sequence (DNA): TGCGCCAGCAGCTCCCGACTAGCGGGGGGAGGACAAGAGACCCAGTACTTC. It yields the protein CASSSRLAGGGQETQYF.

In its sample, this clone was seen a few times. The sample holds other DNA sequences that translate to the same CDR3. This chain uses TRBV2 with TRBJ1-5; D uncertain. With 6 bases removed from V and 7 bases from J, the gap between germline ends came to 16 bases. This CDR3 comprises 14 residues. Germline CDR1 and CDR2: SNHLY and FYNNEI. The CDR3 loop reads CASSLGIPEQPQHF. In DNA form, the CDR3 reads TGTGCCAGCAGCTTGGGGATCCCCGAGCAGCCCCAGCATTTT.

The chain joins TRBV5-1 to TRBJ1-1, with 7 bases identical to TRBD1. CDR1 and CDR2 from the germline V gene are SGHRS and YFSETQ. CDR3 size: 15 residues. V lost 0 bases to trimming and J lost 4 bases; unmatched junction nucleotides: 6. This chain's CDR3 is CASSLEGALGTEAFF. CDR3 coding DNA: TGCGCCAGCAGCTTGGAGGGGGCGTTGGGCACTGAAGCTTTCTTT.

V usage is TRBV7-9 and J usage is TRBJ2-4; D gene unclear. Trimming cost V 1 base and J 0 bases, with 7 bases left between them. The CDR3 is 15 amino acids. In germline, CDR1 is SEHNR, CDR2 FQNEAQ (reference sequence). CDR3 coding DNA: TGTGCCAGCAGCTTAGTGCTAGGAGCCAAAAACATTCAGTACTTC. Its translation: CASSLVLGAKNIQYF.

The chain couples TRBV7-3 to TRBJ1-2; D unclear. The CDR3 loop spans 13 amino acids. V gave up 1 base and J gave up 8 bases, with 11 bases separating them. From germline, CDR1 is SGHTA and CDR2 FQGTGA. For the CDR3, the DNA is TGTGCCAGCAGCTTAAATCAAGGCGACGGCTACACCTTC. As protein: CASSLNQGDGYTF.

V usage is TRBV9 and J usage is TRBJ1-6; D gene ambiguous. V lost 3 bases and J 11 bases, leaving 9 bases between the germline ends. Germline V gene lookup returns CDR1 SGDLS and CDR2 YYNGEE. This CDR3 region has 12 residues. The chain's CDR3 is CASSGYRTPLHF. Here the CDR3 DNA reads TGTGCCAGCAGCGGGTATAGGACACCCCTCCACTTT.

The V gene is TRBV19, the J gene TRBJ1-3; 7 bases align to TRBD1. V was clipped by 5 bases and J by 0 bases; unmatched bases: 4. CDR3 size: 15 residues. Germline V gives CDR1 LNHDA, CDR2 SQIVND (reference sequence). CDR3 sequence: CASSSGQSSGNTIYF. Written as DNA, the CDR3 is TGTGCCAGTAGTTCGGGACAGTCCTCTGGAAACACCATATATTTT.

This chain joins TRBV6-6 and TRBJ1-5, with a tentative D call TRBD1 (6 bases). Germline V gene data show CDR1 as MNHNY and CDR2 as SVGAGI (reference sequence). Trimming left V 7 bases short and J 5 bases short, with 15 bases between. The CDR3 sequence is 14 residues long. The DNA of the CDR3 is TGTGCCAGCACCCTAGGGGGGCGGGATCAGCCCCAGCATTTT. This codes for CASTLGGRDQPQHF.

The V gene is TRBV5-1, the J gene TRBJ2-7, with D possibly TRBD1 on 5 matching bases. Germline CDR1 SGHRS, CDR2 YFSETQ. The CDR3 consists of 13 residues. Trimming left V 0 bases short and J 3 bases short, with 7 bases between. The CDR3 loop is CASSLAGNYEQYF. The DNA for the CDR3 is TGCGCCAGCAGCTTGGCAGGGAACTACGAGCAGTACTTC.

The V gene is TRBV5-4, the J gene TRBJ2-1, with D possibly called TRBD1 or TRBD2 (6 bases each). Germline-derived CDR1 and CDR2 are SGHNT and YYREEE (reference sequence). CDR3 length equals 16 residues. The germline V and J ends were trimmed by 4 bases and 5 bases, with 19 bases remaining between them. The CDR3 DNA follows: TGTGCCAGCAGCCCGGGCGGGACACCCACAGACAATGAGCAGTTCTTC. This gives the protein CASSPGGTPTDNEQFF.

The V and J genes are TRBV28 and TRBJ2-7; D gene unclear. The CDR3 consists of 12 residues. The germline V gene has CDR1 MDHEN and CDR2 SYDVKM. V was shortened by 6 bases and J by 3 bases, with 9 bases between the two germline ends. The CDR3 is CASSSLGYEQYF. The CDR3 DNA sequence: TGTGCCAGCAGCTCCTTGGGCTACGAGCAGTACTTC. Full variable domain (remainder filled in from reference TRBV28 and TRBJ2-7): DVKVTQSSRYLVKRTGEKVFLECVQDMDHENMFWYRQDPGLGLRLIYFSYDVKMKEKGDIPEGYSVSREKKERFSLILESASTNQTSMYLCASSSLGYEQYFGPGTRLTVT.

As DNA, the CDR3 is TGTGCCAGCAGCTTGAGTCCCACGTCAACTAATGAAAAACTGTTTTTT. Protein product: CASSLSPTSTNEKLFF. This chain joins TRBV5-4 and TRBJ1-4; D unclear. Trimming removed 1 base at V and 0 bases at J, with 10 bases between. There are 16 residues in the CDR3. Germline assignment: CDR1 SGHNT and CDR2 YYREEE (reference sequence). Full variable domain (remainder filled in from reference TRBV5-4 and TRBJ1-4): ETGVTQSPTHLIKTRGQQVTLRCSSQSGHNTVSWYQQALGQGPQFIFQYYREEENGRGNFPPRFSGLQFPNYSSELNVNALELDDSALYLCASSLSPTSTNEKLFFGSGTQLSVL.

The V gene is TRBV11-2, the J gene TRBJ1-1, with a weak D call TRBD1 (5 bases). The CDR3 length is 14 residues. V lost 0 bases and J lost 4, with 9 bases in between. Per germline, CDR1 SGHAT and CDR2 FQNNGV. Here the CDR3 reads CASSLEGVATEAFF. The CDR3, as DNA: TGTGCCAGCAGCTTAGAAGGGGTGGCCACTGAAGCTTTCTTT.

The chain employs TRBV6-5 and TRBJ1-1; tentatively, D is TRBD1 (6 bases). Germline CDR1 reads MNHEY; CDR2 reads SVGAGI. The CDR3 has 12 amino acids. V dropped 5 bases and J dropped 9 bases, with 13 bases sitting between them. In nucleotides, the CDR3 is TGTGCCAGCAGTCTCGGACAGCACAAAGCTTTCTTT. It encodes CASSLGQHKAFF.

V and J are TRBV23-1 and TRBJ1-2; D is ambiguous. TRBV23-1 is an ORF, and what it does is uncertain. The V end was cut by 7 bases, the J end by 4 bases, with 13 bases between. This CDR3 is built from 13 residues. The CDR3 is CASIGATSYGYTF. Written as DNA, the CDR3 is TGCGCCAGCATAGGAGCGACTAGCTATGGCTACACCTTC.

The chain recombines TRBV7-2 with TRBJ2-7; 12 positions agree with TRBD2. Germline lookup yields CDR1 SGHTA and CDR2 FQGNSA. Trimming cost V 2 bases and J 6 bases; bases outside gene matches: 2. This CDR3 region has 14 residues. CDR3 amino acids: CASSLTSGGLEQYF. In nucleotides, the CDR3 is TGTGCCAGCAGCTTAACTAGCGGGGGGCTCGAGCAGTACTTC.

J is TRBJ2-1 and V is TRBV5-1; D is uncertain. Germline loops: CDR1 SGHRS, CDR2 YFSETQ. The V end was cut by 0 bases, the J end by 7 bases, with 11 bases between. The CDR3 covers 14 residues. CDR3 DNA: TGCGCCAGCAGCTTGGACCCTCGTTCGAATGAGCAGTTCTTC. This gives the protein CASSLDPRSNEQFF.

The J gene is TRBJ1-6, the V gene TRBV19; D gene unclear. With 6 bases removed from V and 6 bases from J, the gap between germline ends came to 18 bases. From germline, CDR1 is LNHDA and CDR2 SQIVND (reference sequence). The CDR3 is made up of 16 amino acids. The CDR3 reads CASSRGRGLRNSPLHF. In nucleotides, the CDR3 is TGTGCCAGTAGCCGAGGCCGAGGACTGCGTAATTCACCCCTCCACTTT.

The gene calls are TRBV7-3 and TRBJ2-1, with 7 bases aligning to TRBD2. The CDR3 is 13 amino acids. V trimming: 5 bases; J trimming: 7 bases; junction bases outside the gene matches: 5. The germline CDR1 and CDR2 sequences are SGHTA and FQGTGA. The CDR3: CASSPGGLNEQFF. The DNA of the CDR3 is TGTGCCAGCAGCCCGGGAGGCCTGAATGAGCAGTTCTTC.

The chain uses TRBV5-1 and TRBJ2-1; no clear D. Germline V gene data show CDR1 as SGHRS and CDR2 as YFSETQ. Trimming took off 0 bases at V and 3 bases at J, with 10 bases between the two ends. The CDR3 contains 15 residues. CDR3 in amino acids: CASSLVVGNYNEQFF. CDR3 DNA sequence: TGCGCCAGCAGCTTGGTGGTGGGGAACTACAATGAGCAGTTCTTC.

This clone is a singleton in its sample. The genes are TRBV6-1 and TRBJ1-2; tentative D call: TRBD1 (5 bases). Per the germline V gene, CDR1 is MNHNS and CDR2 is SASEGT. V was trimmed by 0 bases and J by 6 bases, leaving 11 bases between them. This CDR3 is built from 14 residues. The CDR3 nucleotides read TGTGCCAGCAGTGAAGCGGGGGGTAATAATGGCTACACCTTC. Translating gives CASSEAGGNNGYTF.